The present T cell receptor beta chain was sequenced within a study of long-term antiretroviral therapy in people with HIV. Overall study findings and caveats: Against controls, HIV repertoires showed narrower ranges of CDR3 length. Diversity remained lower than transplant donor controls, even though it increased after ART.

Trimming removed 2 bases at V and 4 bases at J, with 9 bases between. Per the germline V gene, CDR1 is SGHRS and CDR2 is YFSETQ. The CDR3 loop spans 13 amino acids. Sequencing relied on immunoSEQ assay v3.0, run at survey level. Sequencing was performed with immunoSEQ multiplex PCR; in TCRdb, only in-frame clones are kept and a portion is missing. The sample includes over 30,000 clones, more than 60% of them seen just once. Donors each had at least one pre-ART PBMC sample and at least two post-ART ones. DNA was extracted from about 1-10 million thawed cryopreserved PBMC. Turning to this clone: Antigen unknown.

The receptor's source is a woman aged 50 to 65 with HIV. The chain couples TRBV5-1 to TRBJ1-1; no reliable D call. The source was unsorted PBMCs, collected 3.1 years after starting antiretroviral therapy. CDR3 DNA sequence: TGCGCCAGCAGCTTAGGTCCGACCACTGAAGCTTTCTTT. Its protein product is CASSLGPTTEAFF.